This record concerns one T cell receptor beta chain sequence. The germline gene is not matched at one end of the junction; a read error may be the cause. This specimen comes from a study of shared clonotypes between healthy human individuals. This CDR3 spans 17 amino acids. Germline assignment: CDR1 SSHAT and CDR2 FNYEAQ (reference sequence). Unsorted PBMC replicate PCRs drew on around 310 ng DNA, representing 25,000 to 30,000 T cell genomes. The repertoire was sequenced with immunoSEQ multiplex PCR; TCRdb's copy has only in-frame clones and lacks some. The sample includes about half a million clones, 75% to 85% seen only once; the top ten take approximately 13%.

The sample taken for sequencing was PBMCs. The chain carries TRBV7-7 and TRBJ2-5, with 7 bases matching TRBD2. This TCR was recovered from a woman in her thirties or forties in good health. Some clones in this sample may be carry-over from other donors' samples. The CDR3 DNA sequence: TGTGCTAGCAGCCATAGAGGCTGGGGCGGGGGTCAAGAGACCCAGTACTTC. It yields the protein CASSHRGWGGGQETQYF. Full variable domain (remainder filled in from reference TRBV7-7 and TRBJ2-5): GAGVSQSPRYKVTKRGQDVTLRCDPISSHATLYWYQQALGQGPEFLTYFNYEAQPDKSGLPSDRFSAERPEGSISTLTIQRTEQRDSAMYRCASSHRGWGGGQETQYFGPGTRLLVL.